These 15 T cell receptor beta chains came from one sample sequenced in a study of shared clonotypes between healthy human individuals. Sequenced by immunoSEQ multiplex PCR; TCRdb stores in-frame clones only, minus some. The repertoire includes about half a million clones, 75% to 80% of them detected once, and about 12% sits in the top ten. Sequenced: PBMCs. These receptors all stem from a woman in her thirties or forties in good health. Some clones in this sample may be carry-over from other donors' samples.

Regarding this clone: A far larger clone is only one base removed, so a read error is likely. This sample also contains other DNA sequences that code for the same CDR3. DNA for the CDR3: TGTGCCAGCAGCCGAGGGGCCTATGGCTACACCTTC. Protein sequence: CASSRGAYGYTF. The rearrangement uses TRBV5-6 and TRBJ1-2; D might be TRBD1 (5 bases). The CDR3 contains 12 residues. Trimming pared 4 bases from V and 4 bases from J, leaving 8 bases between. The germline V gene has CDR1 SGHDT and CDR2 YYEEEE.

This clone was seen many times. This chain joins TRBV11-2 and TRBJ2-4; TRBD2 matches 13 bases. Germline lookup yields CDR1 SGHAT and CDR2 FQNNGV. The CDR3 totals 19 residues. V lost 4 bases to trimming and J lost 1 base; unmatched junction nucleotides: 10. CDR3 nucleotide sequence: TGTGCCAGCAGCTCGGGACTAGCGGGACCTAGAGGGGCCAAAAACATTCAGTACTTC. Its translation is CASSSGLAGPRGAKNIQYF.

The chain carries TRBV7-2 and TRBJ1-2; 7 bases match TRBD1. After removal of 6 bases from V and 4 bases from J, the junction contained 8 bases not matched to a gene. The germline V gene has CDR1 SGHTA and CDR2 FQGNSA. The CDR3 is 14 residues long. CDR3 nucleotides: TGTGCCAGCAGTCGAGATCAGGGGGGCTATGGCTACACCTTC. Its translation is CASSRDQGGYGYTF.

The chain combines TRBV10-3 with TRBJ1-2; maybe TRBD1 (6 bases). The germline CDR1 and CDR2 sequences are ENHRY and SYGVKD. This CDR3 is 15 amino acids long. The V end lost 8 bases, the J end lost 4 bases, and 20 bases lay between the germline ends. CDR3 loop: CAIQRGYREVYGYTF. The DNA for the CDR3 is TGTGCCATCCAACGGGGCTACAGGGAGGTCTATGGCTACACCTTC.

Concerning this clone itself: Other DNA sequences of this sample code for an identical CDR3. This rearrangement joins TRBV29-1 to TRBJ2-3; TRBD1 matches 7 bases. This CDR3 has 13 residues. The germline CDR1 and CDR2 sequences are SQVTM and ANQGSEA. Losses at the gene ends were 7 bases for V and 1 base for J; bases not matched to a gene: 5. The CDR3 here is CSARQGGTDTQYF. The CDR3 nucleotides are TGCAGCGCTAGACAGGGAGGCACAGATACGCAGTATTTT.

This sequence joins TRBV9 and TRBJ2-7; D may be TRBD1 or TRBD2 (6 bases each). This CDR3 region has 12 residues. Germline assignment: CDR1 SGDLS and CDR2 YYNGEE. Trimming removed 4 bases from V and 7 bases from J, with 12 bases in between. Written as DNA, the CDR3 is TGTGCCAGCAGCCTCCAAGGGGGGGAGCAGTACTTC. It specifies CASSLQGGEQYF.

This chain joins TRBV27 and TRBJ2-3, with TRBD1 identical over 12 bases. Trimming at V came to 5 bases and at J to 4 bases, leaving 7 bases not matched to a gene. Per the germline V gene, CDR1 is MNHEY and CDR2 is SMNVEV (reference sequence). CDR3 length equals 16 residues. As DNA, the CDR3 is TGTGCCAGCAGTCGGGACAGGGGGCGGTACGCAGATACGCAGTATTTT. Translating gives CASSRDRGRYADTQYF.

V gene TRBV11-2 combines with J gene TRBJ2-1; D remains unclear. The CDR3 has 15 amino acids. V lost 1 base and J lost 9, with 16 bases in between. CDR1 SGHAT and CDR2 FQNNGV come from the germline V gene. CDR3 residues: CASSLGVGRVGEQFF. The CDR3 DNA is TGTGCCAGCAGCTTAGGGGTGGGTAGAGTGGGTGAGCAGTTCTTC.

This clone showed up just once. V gene TRBV6-5 combines with J gene TRBJ2-1; D gene ambiguous. The V gene lost 4 bases and the J gene lost 3 bases, with 7 bases spanning the gap. The CDR3 covers 13 residues. Per the germline V gene, CDR1 is MNHEY and CDR2 is SVGAGI. The CDR3 loop reads CASSWASYNEQFF. CDR3 bases: TGTGCCAGCAGTTGGGCTAGCTACAATGAGCAGTTCTTC.

This chain joins TRBV9 and TRBJ1-3; D is perhaps TRBD1 (5 bases). Between the trimmed V and J ends, which lost 6 bases and 2 bases, there was a span of 9 bases. Per the germline V gene, CDR1 is SGDLS and CDR2 is YYNGEE. The CDR3 runs to 13 residues. DNA of the CDR3: TGTGCCAGCACCGGGGACCCTGGAAACACCATATATTTT. Translation gives CASTGDPGNTIYF.

This clone has a handful of counts. This chain uses TRBV2 with TRBJ2-7; perhaps D is TRBD1 or TRBD2 (6 bases each). The CDR3 length is 14 residues. The germline V gene has CDR1 SNHLY and CDR2 FYNNEI. V gave up 7 bases and J gave up 4 bases, with 17 bases separating them. The CDR3 protein is CASTVGGIGYEQYF. CDR3 nucleotides: TGTGCCAGCACGGTCGGGGGCATCGGGTACGAGCAGTACTTC.

The chain combines TRBV7-2 with TRBJ2-2, with 13 nucleotides matching TRBD2. CDR1 is SGHTA and CDR2 is FQGNSA in the germline V gene. V shed 4 bases, J shed 3 bases, and the junction held 8 bases outside the gene matches. This CDR3 comprises 18 residues. As DNA, the CDR3 is TGTGCCAGCAGCTCCTTGACTAGCGGGAGGAGGTACACCGGGGAGCTGTTTTTT. Protein: CASSSLTSGRRYTGELFF.

This rearrangement joins TRBV4-1 to TRBJ2-7; 11 positions match TRBD2. V shed 4 bases and J 4 bases; nucleotides not matched to a gene: 6. The germline CDR1 and CDR2 sequences are MGHRA and YSYEKL. This CDR3 has 15 amino acids. CDR3: CASSPKTSGGYEQYF. In nucleotides, the CDR3 is TGCGCCAGCAGCCCTAAAACTAGCGGGGGTTACGAGCAGTACTTC.

This clone appeared a single time. The rearrangement joins TRBV27 to TRBJ1-2; the match to TRBD1 covers 7 bases. This CDR3 is built from 17 residues. J was trimmed by 0 bases and V by 5 bases; bases with no gene match: 12. Looked up from germline, CDR1 is MNHEY and CDR2 is SMNVEV (reference sequence). Here the CDR3 DNA reads TGTGCCAGCAGTCCGTCCCGGGACAGAGTTGCTAACTATGGCTACACCTTC. Amino acid sequence: CASSPSRDRVANYGYTF.

There are a few counts of this clone. J is TRBJ1-4 and V is TRBV5-1; 9 bases map to TRBD1. CDR1 SGHRS and CDR2 YFSETQ come from the germline V gene. The CDR3 length is 14 residues. J gave up 6 bases and V 0 bases, and 0 bases lay outside the gene matches. The CDR3 here is CASSLGDRDEKLFF. The CDR3 DNA sequence: TGCGCCAGCAGCTTGGGGGACAGGGATGAAAAACTGTTTTTT.